Below, 23 T cell receptor beta chains from the same sample are listed, as sequenced in a study of T cells in women clearing cervical HPV infection. Sequencing used immunoSEQ multiplex PCR; TCRdb keeps in-frame clones, though not all of them. The sample totals some 26,000 clones; its top ten clones hold about 3.7%. The specimen sequenced was blood buffy coat. The receptors were sampled from a woman between 18 and 70 years old with a cervical HPV16 infection that either progressed to CIN3+ or cleared (not recorded which).

Concerning this clone: Sequencing ends 3 residues short of the CDR3 end; the germline J gene provides the rest. This chain links TRBV20-1 with TRBJ2-3, with 13 nucleotides matching TRBD2. V was pared by 5 bases and J by 2 bases, with 7 bases of the junction left unmatched. Germline-derived CDR1 and CDR2 are DFQATT and SNEGSKA (reference sequence). This CDR3 is 16 amino acids long. CDR3 protein: CSAPRTSGGFTDTQYF. CDR3 DNA (partial): TGCAGTGCTCCTAGGACTAGCGGGGGATTCACAGATACG.

Points on this clone: The CDR3 extends 3 residues past the end of the read, so its final part is completed from the germline J gene. The rearrangement links TRBV7-3 to TRBJ2-3; 7 bases are a match to TRBD2. Trimming removed 5 bases from V and 4 bases from J; junction bases left unmatched: 9. Germline CDR1 and CDR2: SGHTA and FQGTGA. The CDR3 totals 15 residues. CDR3 in amino acids: CASSKKRGSADTQYF. Incomplete CDR3 DNA: TGTGCCAGCAGCAAAAAGCGGGGTTCGGCAGATACG.

Concerning this clone: The read finishes 3 residues shy of the CDR3 end, and the germline J gene is used to complete it. V is TRBV6-2 or TRBV6-3 and J is TRBJ2-7; TRBD1 or TRBD2 may be the D gene (6 bases each). Germline V CDR1 and CDR2: MNHEY, SVGEGT. V shed 6 bases and J shed 0 bases, with 15 bases lying between them. The CDR3 is 15 residues long. The CDR3 bases that were read are TGTGCCAGCAGCTGGAGGGACATGGCCTCCTACGAG. The encoded protein is CASSWRDMASYE. In full, the CDR3 is CASSWRDMASYEQYF.

Comments on this clone: The sequenced fragment ends 3 residues before the CDR3 boundary, so the rest is inferred from the germline J gene. The V gene is TRBV20-1, the J gene TRBJ1-5, with 9 bases fitting TRBD1. Germline CDR1 reads DFQATT; CDR2 reads SNEGSKA (reference sequence). The CDR3 extends over 13 amino acids. The V segment lost 6 bases and the J segment 4 bases; nucleotides outside the gene matches: 4. Incomplete CDR3 DNA: TGCAGTGCCGGGACAGGGAGGAATCAGCCC. This gives the protein CSAGTGRNQP. Given in full, the CDR3 is CSAGTGRNQPQHF.

In the case of this clone: Read data end 3 residues before the CDR3 end; the end is taken from the germline J gene. The rearrangement links TRBV18 to TRBJ2-7; the match to TRBD1 covers 7 bases. The CDR3 covers 13 residues. Per germline, CDR1 KGHSH and CDR2 LQKENI. V lost 7 bases, J lost 3 bases, and 6 bases stayed unmatched. The covered CDR3 bases are TGTGCCAGCTTTATAGACAGGGACTACGAG. Translation gives CASFIDRDYE. The complete CDR3 protein is CASFIDRDYEQYF.

In the case of this clone: Sequence at one end of the junction differs from germline and may be a read error. The read ends 3 residues shy of where the CDR3 ends; the end is completed using the germline J gene. V and J are TRBV4-2 and TRBJ2-7; TRBD1 matches 9 bases. The CDR3 has 15 residues. Germline V lookup: CDR1 LGHNA, CDR2 YNFKEQ. The CDR3 bases that were read are TGCGCCAGCAGCAAGGGGACAGGGAGTCCCTACGAG. It yields the protein CASSKGTGSPYE. Given in full, the CDR3 is CASSKGTGSPYEQYF.

Comment on this clone: The read finishes 3 residues shy of the CDR3 end, and the germline J gene is used to complete it. The genes are TRBV2 and TRBJ2-1; D may be TRBD1 (5 bases). Germline V gene data show CDR1 as SNHLY and CDR2 as FYNNEI. The CDR3 is 17 residues long. Trimming took 2 bases from V and 5 from J, leaving 19 bases between them. CDR3 sequence: CASSELRRPIGDNEQFF. The sequenced part of the CDR3 DNA is TGTGCCAGCAGTGAATTAAGACGGCCTATAGGGGACAATGAG.

Of note for this clone: With the read ending 3 residues before the CDR3 end, the germline J gene is used to fill in that end. The J gene is TRBJ2-1, the V gene TRBV19, with D tentatively TRBD1 (6 bases). There are 14 residues in the CDR3. CDR1 and CDR2 (germline): LNHDA, SQIVND (reference sequence). V lost 9 bases to trimming and J lost 3 bases, with 15 bases between them. The CDR3 sequence is CASSLRDIYNEQFF. CDR3 DNA (partial): TGTGCCAGCAGTCTCCGGGACATCTACAATGAG.

On this clone itself: The read terminates 3 residues ahead of where the CDR3 ends, so the germline J gene completes it. J is TRBJ2-7 and V is TRBV5-1, with D uncertain. Germline loops: CDR1 SGHRS, CDR2 YFSETQ. The CDR3 has 11 residues. V was pared by 2 bases and J by 5 bases, with 5 bases between. CDR3 residues: CASSLLNEQYF. The CDR3 DNA, read in part, is TGCGCCAGCAGCTTATTAAACGAG.

With regard to this clone: The CDR3 end lies 3 residues beyond the end of the read and is filled in from the germline J gene. The genes are TRBV7-3 and TRBJ1-1; 8 bases line up with TRBD1. Germline CDR1 and CDR2: SGHTA and FQGTGA. CDR3 length: 13 residues. The V and J ends lost 6 bases and 5 bases, in that order; junction bases with no gene match: 5. CDR3 DNA (partial): TGTGCCAGCAGTCCAACAGGGGGAACTGAA. This sequence encodes CASSPTGGTE. The CDR3, in full, reads CASSPTGGTEAFF.

Regarding this clone: The DNA ends 3 residues before the CDR3 does, and the rest of the CDR3 is filled in from the germline J gene. This chain connects TRBV5-1 to TRBJ1-2, with 8 bases identical to TRBD1. CDR1 and CDR2 from the germline V gene are SGHRS and YFSETQ. The ends lost 0 bases at V and 3 bases at J; junction bases unmatched: 1. CDR3 size: 14 residues. The DNA read from the CDR3 is TGCGCCAGCAGCTTGGCAGGGGGCGACTATGGC. Translated, it gives CASSLAGGDYG. The entire CDR3 sequence reads CASSLAGGDYGYTF.

About this clone: The DNA ends 3 residues before the CDR3 does, and the rest of the CDR3 is filled in from the germline J gene. The chain employs TRBV6-2 or TRBV6-3 and TRBJ2-3, with 9 bases aligning to TRBD2. Germline V gives CDR1 MNHEY, CDR2 SVGEGT. This CDR3 spans 14 amino acids. With V trimmed by 7 bases and J by 1 base, 3 bases remained unmatched. CDR3 loop: CASNKRGGTDTQYF. CDR3 DNA (partial): TGTGCCAGCAATAAGCGGGGGGGCACAGATACG.

A note on this clone: The read stops 3 residues short of the end of the CDR3; the missing end is completed from the germline J gene. The rearrangement links TRBV19 to TRBJ1-1, with D possibly matching TRBD1 (5 bases). Germline V lookup: CDR1 LNHDA, CDR2 SQIVND (reference sequence). The length of the CDR3 is 12 residues. The V end lost 7 bases, the J end lost 1 base, and 7 bases lay between the germline ends. The CDR3 sequence is CASMGPNTEAFF. The sequenced CDR3 bases are TGTGCCAGTATGGGGCCGAACACTGAA. Full variable domain (rest looked up from reference TRBV19 and TRBJ1-1): DGGITQSPKYLFRKEGQNVTLSCEQNLNHDAMYWYRQDPGQGLRLIYYSQIVNDFQKGDIAEGYSVSREKKESFPLTVTSAQKNPTAFYLCASMGPNTEAFFGQGTRLTVV.

The CDR3 DNA, read in part, is TGCGCCAGCAGCTCCGGGACTAGCGGGCTCCTAAGCAATGAG. Translation: CASSSGTSGLLSNE. From start to end, the CDR3 is CASSSGTSGLLSNEQFF. V is TRBV5-1 and J is TRBJ2-1; TRBD2 matches at 12 bases. The CDR3 end falls 3 residues outside the read, so it is completed with the germline J gene. The J segment lost 6 bases and the V segment lost 3 bases, leaving 10 bases of the junction unmatched. The CDR3 loop spans 17 amino acids. CDR1 and CDR2 from the germline V gene are SGHRS and YFSETQ.

Concerning this clone: The read falls 3 residues short of the CDR3 end, and the missing part is taken from the germline J gene. V usage is TRBV30 and J usage is TRBJ1-2; unclear D gene. Per germline, CDR1 GTSNPN and CDR2 SVGIG (reference sequence). The CDR3 runs 13 residues. The V and J ends lost 2 bases and 4 bases respectively, with 11 bases between them. The part of the CDR3 DNA that was read is TGTGCCTGGAGTCAAGGCCCTTTCTATGGC. Encoded protein: CAWSQGPFYG. The complete CDR3 reads CAWSQGPFYGYTF. The whole variable domain, filled in from reference TRBV30 and TRBJ1-2, reads SQTIHQWPATLVQPVGSPLSLECTVEGTSNPNLYWYRQAAGRGLQLLFYSVGIGQISSEVPQNLSASRPQDRQFILSSKKLLLSDSGFYLCAWSQGPFYGYTFGSGTRLTVV.

Comments on this clone: The read ends 3 residues shy of where the CDR3 ends; the end is completed using the germline J gene. The V gene is TRBV20-1, the J gene TRBJ1-5, with D perhaps matching TRBD1 (6 bases). Germline CDR1 is DFQATT and CDR2 is SNEGSKA (reference sequence). Trimming cost V 7 bases and J 1 base, with 17 bases left between them. This CDR3 region has 15 residues. The CDR3 protein is CSVSSYRASNQPQHF. Partial CDR3 DNA: TGCAGTGTCTCTAGTTACAGGGCAAGCAATCAGCCC.

In the case of this clone: The read is 3 residues too short to cover the CDR3 end, so that end is filled in from the germline J gene. The J gene is TRBJ2-2, the V gene TRBV7-3, with a weak D call TRBD2 (5 bases). Germline V lookup: CDR1 SGHTA, CDR2 FQGTGA. The V end was cut by 5 bases, the J end by 1 base, with 14 bases between. The CDR3 is 16 amino acids. CDR3 region: CASSAQPRGNTGELFF. The CDR3 DNA, read in part, is TGTGCCAGCAGCGCCCAGCCCCGGGGGAACACCGGGGAG.

Points on this clone: The sequenced fragment ends 3 residues before the CDR3 boundary, so the rest is inferred from the germline J gene. This sequence joins TRBV6-2 or TRBV6-3 and TRBJ1-1; possible D gene TRBD1, 5 bases. V lost 0 bases and J lost 5, with 13 bases in between. Germline CDR1 reads MNHEY; CDR2 reads SVGEGT. The CDR3 is 15 amino acids. The CDR3 region is CASSYSTSYRTEAFF. The CDR3 bases that were read are TGTGCCAGCAGTTACTCGACTTCCTACAGGACTGAA.

As to this clone: The read terminates 3 residues ahead of where the CDR3 ends, so the germline J gene completes it. This chain uses TRBV6-1 with TRBJ2-2, with 10 positions matching TRBD2. The V and J ends lost 1 base and 1 base, in that order; junction bases with no gene match: 0. There are 16 residues in the CDR3. CDR1 is MNHNS, CDR2 SASEGT, per germline. The CDR3 protein is CASSEVAGGNTGELFF. The CDR3 DNA, read in part, is TGTGCCAGCAGTGAAGTAGCGGGGGGGAACACCGGGGAG.

Concerning this clone itself: With the read ending 3 residues before the CDR3 end, the germline J gene is used to fill in that end. V is TRBV5-4 and J is TRBJ2-7; 9 bases agree with TRBD2. The CDR3 consists of 15 residues. The V gene's germline CDR1 is SGHNT and CDR2 YYREEE (reference sequence). Germline trimming cut 3 bases from V and 0 bases from J; bases unmatched to any gene: 4. The CDR3 DNA, read in part, is TGTGCCAGCAGCTCGGGACTAGCTTTCTCCTACGAG. Translation: CASSSGLAFSYE. The complete CDR3 reads CASSSGLAFSYEQYF.

About this clone itself: The read finishes 3 residues shy of the CDR3 end, and the germline J gene is used to complete it. This sequence joins TRBV5-6 and TRBJ2-5, with 7 bases that match TRBD1. The trim removed 0 bases at V and 2 bases at J, leaving 1 base unmatched. CDR3 length equals 14 residues. The germline V gene has CDR1 SGHDT and CDR2 YYEEEE. The CDR3 spells CASSLGQGQETQYF. The sequenced part of the CDR3 DNA is TGTGCCAGCAGCTTGGGACAGGGTCAAGAGACC. Full variable domain (remainder filled in from reference TRBV5-6 and TRBJ2-5): DAGVTQSPTHLIKTRGQQVTLRCSPKSGHDTVSWYQQALGQGPQFIFQYYEEEERQRGNFPDRFSGHQFPNYSSELNVNALLLGDSALYLCASSLGQGQETQYFGPGTRLLVL.

A remark on this clone: The read stops 3 residues short of the end of the CDR3; the missing end is completed from the germline J gene. The chain employs TRBV20-1 and TRBJ1-5, with D possibly matching TRBD1 (5 bases). V shed 6 bases and J shed 1 base, with 19 bases lying between them. The CDR3 totals 16 residues. The germline CDR1 and CDR2 sequences are DFQATT and SNEGSKA (reference sequence). The covered CDR3 bases are TGCAGTGCCGCAGCGGGAGGGGTAGGAAGCAATCAGCCC. Translating gives CSAAAGGVGSNQP. The full CDR3 sequence reads CSAAAGGVGSNQPQHF.

To note about this clone: Read data end 3 residues before the CDR3 end; the end is taken from the germline J gene. The chain joins TRBV30 to TRBJ1-5, with D uncertain. This CDR3 is built from 15 residues. The V gene lost 2 bases and the J gene lost 2 bases, with 13 bases spanning the gap. The V gene's germline CDR1 is GTSNPN and CDR2 SVGIG (reference sequence). This chain's CDR3 is CAWSSTPAGNQPQHF. The CDR3 bases that were read are TGTGCCTGGAGTAGCACGCCAGCGGGCAATCAGCCC.